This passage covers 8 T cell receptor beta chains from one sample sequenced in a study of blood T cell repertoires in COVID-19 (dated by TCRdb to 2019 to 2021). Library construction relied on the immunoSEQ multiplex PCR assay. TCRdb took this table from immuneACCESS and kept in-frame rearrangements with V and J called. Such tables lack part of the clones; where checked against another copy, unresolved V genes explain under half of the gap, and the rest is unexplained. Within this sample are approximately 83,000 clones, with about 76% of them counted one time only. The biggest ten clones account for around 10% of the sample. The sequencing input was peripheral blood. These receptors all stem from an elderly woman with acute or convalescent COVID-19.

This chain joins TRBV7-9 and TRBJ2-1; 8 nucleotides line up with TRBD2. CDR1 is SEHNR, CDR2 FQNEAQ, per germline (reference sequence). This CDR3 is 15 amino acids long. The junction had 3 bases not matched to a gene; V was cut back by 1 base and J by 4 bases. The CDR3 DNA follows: TGTGCCAGCAGCTTAGAACTAGCGGAGTACAATGAGCAGTTCTTC. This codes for CASSLELAEYNEQFF.

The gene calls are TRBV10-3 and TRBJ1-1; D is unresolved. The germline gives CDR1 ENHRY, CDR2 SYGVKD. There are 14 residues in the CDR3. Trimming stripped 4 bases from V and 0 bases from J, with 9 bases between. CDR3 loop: CAISGGVMNTEAFF. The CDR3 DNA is TGTGCCATCAGTGGCGGGGTAATGAACACTGAAGCTTTCTTT.

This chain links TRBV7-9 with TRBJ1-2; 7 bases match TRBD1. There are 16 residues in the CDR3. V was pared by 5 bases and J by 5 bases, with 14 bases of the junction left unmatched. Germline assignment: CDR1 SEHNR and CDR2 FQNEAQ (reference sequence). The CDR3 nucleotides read TGTGCCAGCAGCGAAGGGACAGCCGCCCGGGAGTATGGCTACACCTTC. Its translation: CASSEGTAAREYGYTF.

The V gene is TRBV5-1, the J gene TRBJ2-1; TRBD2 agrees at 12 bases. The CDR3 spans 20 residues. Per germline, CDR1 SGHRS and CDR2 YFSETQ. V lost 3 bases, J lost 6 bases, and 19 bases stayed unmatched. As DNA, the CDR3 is TGCGCCAGCAGCTCCTATTACATACTCGAACCGGGACTAGCGGGCAATGAGCAGTTCTTC. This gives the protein CASSSYYILEPGLAGNEQFF.

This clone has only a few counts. For the CDR3, the DNA is TGTGCCAGCAGCTCACACCTTCCCAAAAACATTCAGTACTTC. Protein: CASSSHLPKNIQYF. The chain couples TRBV6-2 or TRBV6-3 to TRBJ2-4; D not resolved. V was trimmed by 6 bases and J by 2 bases, leaving 11 bases between them. This CDR3 is built from 14 residues. Per germline, CDR1 MNHEY and CDR2 SVGEGT.

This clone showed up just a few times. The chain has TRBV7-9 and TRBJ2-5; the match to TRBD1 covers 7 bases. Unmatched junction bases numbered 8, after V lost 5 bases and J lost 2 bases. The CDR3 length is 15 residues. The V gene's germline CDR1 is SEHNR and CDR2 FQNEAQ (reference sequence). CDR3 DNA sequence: TGTGCCAGCAGCCACTGGGACAGAGGGCAAGAGACCCAGTACTTC. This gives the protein CASSHWDRGQETQYF.

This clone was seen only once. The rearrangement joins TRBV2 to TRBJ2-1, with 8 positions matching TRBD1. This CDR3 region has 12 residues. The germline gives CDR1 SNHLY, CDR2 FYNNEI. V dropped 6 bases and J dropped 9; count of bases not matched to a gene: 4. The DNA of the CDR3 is TGTGCCAGCAGGCAGGGGGCGGGTGAGCAGTTCTTC. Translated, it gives CASRQGAGEQFF.

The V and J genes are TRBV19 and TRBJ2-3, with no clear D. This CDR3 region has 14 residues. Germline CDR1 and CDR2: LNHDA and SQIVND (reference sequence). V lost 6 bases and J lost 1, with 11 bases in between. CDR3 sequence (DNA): TGTGCCAGTAGGACCGGGTCCCGCACAGATACGCAGTATTTT. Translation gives CASRTGSRTDTQYF.